This passage covers 24 T cell receptor beta chains from one sample sequenced in a study of T cell repertoires in cytomegalovirus infection. TCRdb independently ran MiXCR on the reads; one entry per CDR3 protein. The sample carries some 800,000 distinct CDR3 sequences, 25% to 30% recorded once. These receptors are not linked to any known antigen. This material consisted of cultured CD8+ T cells from PBMCs, taken from culture after CMV antigen stimulation. All receptors come from a human donor in good health (CMV status not recorded). Some clones in this sample may be carry-over from other donors' samples.

This chain links TRBV7-9 with TRBJ1-6; D not certain. CDR1 SEHNR and CDR2 FQNEAQ come from the germline V gene (reference sequence). The ends were cut back, 3 bases at V and 10 bases at J, with 22 bases in the middle. The CDR3 extends over 17 amino acids. In DNA form, the CDR3 reads TGTGCCAGCAGCTTCTCCGGGTCTGGGGTTAATTACTCACCCCTCCACTTT. This sequence encodes CASSFSGSGVNYSPLHF.

The table lists this clonotype with a few counts. The chain employs TRBV6-2 or TRBV6-3 and TRBJ2-7, with no clear D. The germline V gene encodes CDR1 MNHEY and CDR2 SVGEGT. The CDR3 length is 14 residues. The V and J ends lost 2 bases and 7 bases respectively, with 15 bases between them. This chain's CDR3 is CASSYGQFKWEQYV. CDR3 nucleotides: TGTGCCAGCAGTTACGGGCAATTTAAGTGGGAGCAGTACGTC.

The rearrangement links TRBV27 to TRBJ2-3; the match to TRBD2 covers 11 bases. The germline CDR1 and CDR2 sequences are MNHEY and SMNVEV (reference sequence). The CDR3 consists of 15 residues. The V segment lost 5 bases and the J segment 6 bases; nucleotides outside the gene matches: 7. Written as DNA, the CDR3 is TGTGCCAGCAGTCCCGAACTAGCGGGGGCGGATACGCAGTATTTT. It encodes CASSPELAGADTQYF.

The chain combines TRBV7-8 with TRBJ1-2, with D possibly being TRBD1 (5 bases). CDR1 is SGHVS and CDR2 is FQNEAQ in the germline V gene. Trimming removed 6 bases from V and 4 bases from J, with 15 bases in between. The CDR3 length is 14 residues. The CDR3 DNA reads as TGTGCCAGCAGTTCTAGTGTGACAGCCTATGGCTACACCTTC. It yields the protein CASSSSVTAYGYTF.

The table lists this clonotype with many counts. The rearrangement joins TRBV20-1 to TRBJ2-3; TRBD2 matches at 13 bases. With 5 bases clipped from V and 1 base from J, the junction kept 15 bases outside the gene matches. The CDR3 has 19 amino acids. The V gene's germline CDR1 is DFQATT and CDR2 SNEGSKA (reference sequence). CDR3 bases: TGCAGTGCTCCACTACTAGCGGGGGGGCCAATACCCGGCACAGATACGCAGTATTTT. Amino acid sequence: CSAPLLAGGPIPGTDTQYF.

This clonotype was counted once. An end of the junction differs from the germline gene, which may be a read error. The chain links TRBV12-3 or TRBV12-4 to TRBJ1-1; the D gene is possibly TRBD1 (6 bases). This CDR3 spans 13 amino acids. CDR3 sequence (DNA): TGTGTCAGCAGTCCAGGGGTTGGCACTGAAGCTTTCTTT. It yields the protein CVSSPGVGTEAFF.

The chain links TRBV27 to TRBJ1-5, with a possible D match to TRBD1 (5 bases). Between the trimmed V and J ends, which lost 0 bases and 7 bases, there was a span of 10 bases. CDR1 and CDR2 from the germline V gene are MNHEY and SMNVEV (reference sequence). The CDR3 runs 14 residues. The CDR3: CASSLSGVHQPQHF. Written as DNA, the CDR3 is TGTGCCAGCAGTTTATCAGGGGTCCACCAGCCCCAGCATTTT.

V is TRBV7-4 and J is TRBJ2-1; 7 bases are shared with TRBD2. CDR3 size: 18 residues. Germline CDR1 is SGHVT and CDR2 is SQSDAQ. Trimming cost V 0 bases and J 7 bases; bases outside gene matches: 15. The CDR3 protein is CASSLAQPGGGGGNEQFF. The CDR3 nucleotides read TGTGCCAGCAGCTTAGCGCAACCGGGCGGGGGTGGTGGAAATGAGCAGTTCTTC.

V is TRBV12-5 and J is TRBJ1-5; D is undetermined. The CDR3 totals 12 residues. The V gene's germline CDR1 is LGHNT and CDR2 FRNRAP. The V and J ends lost 0 bases and 7 bases respectively, with 4 bases between them. DNA of the CDR3: TGTGCTAGTGGTTTGGTGGGCCAGCCCCAGCATTTT. It specifies CASGLVGQPQHF.

The chain recombines TRBV6-5 with TRBJ2-1; D unresolved. The CDR3 is 16 amino acids. Trimming stripped 0 bases from V and 0 bases from J, with 9 bases between. Germline loops: CDR1 MNHEY, CDR2 SVGAGI. The CDR3 DNA reads as TGTGCCAGCAGTTACTCTTGGTCTAGCTCCTACAATGAGCAGTTCTTC. Translation: CASSYSWSSSYNEQFF.

This clonotype was counted a few times. The rearrangement joins TRBV11-3 to TRBJ2-1, with a possible D match to TRBD2 (5 bases). This CDR3 has 15 amino acids. Germline lookup yields CDR1 SGHNT and CDR2 YENEEA. Trimming pared 5 bases from V and 2 bases from J, leaving 13 bases between. The CDR3 spells CASSMIALPYNEQFF. The CDR3 coding sequence is TGTGCCAGCAGCATGATAGCGCTACCCTACAATGAGCAGTTCTTC.

This rearrangement joins TRBV6-6 to TRBJ2-7; D is undetermined. The CDR3 consists of 14 residues. The V and J ends lost 2 bases and 3 bases respectively, with 11 bases between them. Germline CDR1 reads MNHNY; CDR2 reads SVGAGI (reference sequence). CDR3 amino acids: CASSYVDGIYEQYF. The CDR3 nucleotides read TGTGCCAGCAGTTACGTGGACGGAATCTACGAGCAGTACTTC.

By share, this clonotype counts as medium-sized (0.01 to 0.1%). V and J are TRBV7-2 and TRBJ2-1, with a tentative D call TRBD1 (5 bases). V lost 4 bases to trimming and J lost 5 bases, with 18 bases between them. Germline CDR1 SGHTA, CDR2 FQGNSA. The CDR3 sequence is 16 residues long. The DNA for the CDR3 is TGTGCCAGCAGCTCCGTCGACAGTATACCTAACAATGAGCAGTTCTTC. It specifies CASSSVDSIPNNEQFF. Filled out from reference TRBV7-2 and TRBJ2-1, the complete variable domain reads GAGVSQSPSNKVTEKGKDVELRCDPISGHTALYWYRQSLGQGLEFLIYFQGNSAPDKSGLPSDRFSAERTGGSVSTLTIQRTQQEDSAVYLCASSSVDSIPNNEQFFGPGTRLTVL.

This clonotype has a handful of counts. The chain carries TRBV27 and TRBJ1-6; TRBD1 matches at 8 bases. With 4 bases clipped from V and 3 bases from J, the junction kept 8 bases outside the gene matches. The CDR3 consists of 17 residues. The V gene's germline CDR1 is MNHEY and CDR2 SMNVEV (reference sequence). The CDR3, as DNA: TGTGCCAGCAGTTCCTTCGACAGGGGCAGCTATAATTCACCCCTCCACTTT. It is translated as CASSSFDRGSYNSPLHF.

In its sample, this clonotype was seen many times. The J gene is TRBJ2-7, the V gene TRBV7-8; no firm D call. Germline-derived CDR1 and CDR2 are SGHVS and FQNEAQ. Trimming took 0 bases from V and 0 from J, leaving 9 bases between them. The CDR3 totals 15 residues. The CDR3 loop is CASSLARADSYEQYF. CDR3 nucleotides: TGTGCCAGCAGCTTAGCGCGTGCAGACTCCTACGAGCAGTACTTC.

This rearrangement joins TRBV7-2 to TRBJ2-3; a weak D match, TRBD2 (6 bases). The CDR3 spans 16 residues. Between the trimmed V and J ends, which lost 4 bases and 1 base, there was a span of 15 bases. From germline, CDR1 is SGHTA and CDR2 FQGNSA. The CDR3 nucleotides are TGTGCCAGCAGCTGGGGACTGGCGCTAGGCACAGATACGCAGTATTTT. This gives the protein CASSWGLALGTDTQYF.

In this sample, this clonotype turned up many times. V usage is TRBV7-2 and J usage is TRBJ2-3, with 7 positions matching TRBD1. There are 18 residues in the CDR3. The V gene end was trimmed by 0 bases and the J gene end by 2 bases; junction bases not matched to a gene: 11. CDR1 and CDR2 (germline): SGHTA, FQGNSA. CDR3 DNA sequence: TGTGCCAGCAGCTTAGCGCACCGGGACAGAAAACTCACAGATACGCAGTATTTT. Translation gives CASSLAHRDRKLTDTQYF.

This clonotype was detected ten times or more. The V and J genes are TRBV7-6 and TRBJ1-1, with D perhaps TRBD1 (5 bases). Germline assignment: CDR1 SGHVS and CDR2 FNYEAQ. The CDR3 extends over 14 amino acids. V was pared by 2 bases and J by 3 bases, with 10 bases between. CDR3: CASSLWTGDTEAFF. For the CDR3, the DNA is TGTGCCAGCAGCTTATGGACGGGGGACACTGAAGCTTTCTTT.

This sequence joins TRBV5-6 and TRBJ2-3, with TRBD1 identical over 9 bases. Germline values: CDR1 SGHDT, CDR2 YYEEEE. J was trimmed by 3 bases and V by 4 bases; bases with no gene match: 12. The CDR3 is 17 amino acids. The CDR3 spells CASSLGTGFSATDTQYF. CDR3 DNA sequence: TGTGCCAGCAGCCTCGGGACAGGGTTTAGCGCGACAGATACGCAGTATTTT.

Ten or more counts support this clonotype. V and J are TRBV7-6 and TRBJ2-7; 7 positions match TRBD1. With V trimmed by 5 bases and J by 0 bases, 7 bases remained unmatched. Germline V gene lookup returns CDR1 SGHVS and CDR2 FNYEAQ. This CDR3 has 15 amino acids. As DNA, the CDR3 is TGTGCCAGCAGCGCTACAGGGGATTCCTCCTACGAGCAGTACTTC. Translated: CASSATGDSSYEQYF.

This clonotype was counted only a few times. The DNA of the CDR3 is TGTGCCAGCAGCACGGACAGGGGGATGAGCAATCAGCCCCAGCATTTT. This encodes CASSTDRGMSNQPQHF. The gene calls are TRBV5-5 and TRBJ1-5, with 10 bases lining up with TRBD1. This CDR3 spans 16 amino acids. V dropped 4 bases and J dropped 1; count of bases not matched to a gene: 5. Germline CDR1 and CDR2: SGHKS and YYEKEE (reference sequence).

The rearrangement uses TRBV7-8 and TRBJ1-4; tentative D call: TRBD1 (5 bases). The CDR3 spans 17 residues. V lost 4 bases and J 7 bases, leaving 22 bases between the germline ends. From germline, CDR1 is SGHVS and CDR2 FQNEAQ. The CDR3 coding sequence is TGTGCCAGCAGCTGCACTGGGGTGGGGGAATCTTGTGAAAAACTGTTTTTT. It specifies CASSCTGVGESCEKLFF.

J is TRBJ1-5 and V is TRBV19; 7 bases agree with TRBD1. CDR1 is LNHDA and CDR2 is SQIVND in the germline V gene (reference sequence). Trimming removed 6 bases from V and 4 bases from J; junction bases left unmatched: 15. CDR3 length equals 17 residues. In DNA form, the CDR3 reads TGTGCCAGTAGCCTTGATCATACAGGGGACCCAAATCAGCCCCAGCATTTT. Protein: CASSLDHTGDPNQPQHF.

The chain recombines TRBV20-1 with TRBJ2-7; no definite D call. This CDR3 region has 11 residues. V dropped 6 bases and J dropped 3 bases, with 9 bases sitting between them. Germline lookup yields CDR1 DFQATT and CDR2 SNEGSKA (reference sequence). The CDR3 DNA reads as TGCAGTGCCAACTATATCTACGAGCAGTACGTC. It codes for CSANYIYEQYV.